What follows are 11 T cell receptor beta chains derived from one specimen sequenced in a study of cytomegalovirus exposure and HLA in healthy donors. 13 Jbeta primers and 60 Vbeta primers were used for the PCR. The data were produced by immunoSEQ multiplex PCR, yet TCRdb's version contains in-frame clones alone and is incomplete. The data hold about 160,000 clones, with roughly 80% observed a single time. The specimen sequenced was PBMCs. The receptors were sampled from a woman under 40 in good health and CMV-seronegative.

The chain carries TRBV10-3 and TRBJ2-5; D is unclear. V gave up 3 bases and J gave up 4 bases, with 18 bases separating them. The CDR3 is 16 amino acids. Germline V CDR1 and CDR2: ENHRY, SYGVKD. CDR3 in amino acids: CAISDLRDSSGETQYF. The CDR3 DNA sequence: TGTGCCATCAGTGACCTTCGCGACTCGTCCGGAGAGACCCAGTACTTC.

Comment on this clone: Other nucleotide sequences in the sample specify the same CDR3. The CDR3 loop reads CASTGSGANVLTF. The DNA for the CDR3 is TGTGCCAGCACCGGGTCTGGGGCCAACGTCCTGACTTTC. The chain is built from TRBV6-6 and TRBJ2-6; D gene unclear. The germline V and J ends were trimmed by 7 bases and 1 base, with 5 bases remaining between them. The CDR3 is 13 residues long. Germline assignment: CDR1 MNHNY and CDR2 SVGAGI (reference sequence).

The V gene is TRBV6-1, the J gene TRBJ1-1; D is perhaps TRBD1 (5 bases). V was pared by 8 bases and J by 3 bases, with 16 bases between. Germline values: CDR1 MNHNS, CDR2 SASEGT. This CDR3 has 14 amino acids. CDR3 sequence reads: CASDTQTGDTEAFF. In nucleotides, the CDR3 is TGTGCCAGCGATACGCAAACAGGAGACACTGAAGCTTTCTTT.

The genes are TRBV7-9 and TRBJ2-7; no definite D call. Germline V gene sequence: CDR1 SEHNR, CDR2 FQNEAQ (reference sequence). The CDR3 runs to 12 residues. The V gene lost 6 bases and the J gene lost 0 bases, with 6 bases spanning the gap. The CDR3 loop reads CASSRISYEQYF. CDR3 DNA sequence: TGTGCCAGCAGTCGTATCTCCTACGAGCAGTACTTC.

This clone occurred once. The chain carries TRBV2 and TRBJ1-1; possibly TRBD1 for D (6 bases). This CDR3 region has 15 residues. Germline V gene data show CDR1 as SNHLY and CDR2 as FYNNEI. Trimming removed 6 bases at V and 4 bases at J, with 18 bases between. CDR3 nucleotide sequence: TGTGCCAGCAGGGGGGGGACAAGTGGAGCCACTGAAGCTTTCTTT. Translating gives CASRGGTSGATEAFF.

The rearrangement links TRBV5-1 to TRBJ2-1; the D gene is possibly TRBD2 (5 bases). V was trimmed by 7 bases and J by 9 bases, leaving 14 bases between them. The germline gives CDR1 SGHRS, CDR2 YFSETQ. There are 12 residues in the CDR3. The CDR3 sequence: CASSGVRGEQFF. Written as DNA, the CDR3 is TGCGCCAGCTCCGGGGTTCGTGGTGAGCAGTTCTTC.

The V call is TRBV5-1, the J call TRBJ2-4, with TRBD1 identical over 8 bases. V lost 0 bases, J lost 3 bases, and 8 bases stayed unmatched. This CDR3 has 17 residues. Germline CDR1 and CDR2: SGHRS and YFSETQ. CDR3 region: CASSLVGQGVGKNIQYF. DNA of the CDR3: TGCGCCAGCAGCTTGGTTGGACAGGGAGTGGGCAAAAACATTCAGTACTTC.

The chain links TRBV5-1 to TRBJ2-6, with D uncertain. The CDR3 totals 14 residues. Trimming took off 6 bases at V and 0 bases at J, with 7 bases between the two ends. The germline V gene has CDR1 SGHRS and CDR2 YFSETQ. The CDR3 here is CASTDSSGANVLTF. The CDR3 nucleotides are TGCGCCAGCACTGATAGCTCTGGGGCCAACGTCCTGACTTTC.

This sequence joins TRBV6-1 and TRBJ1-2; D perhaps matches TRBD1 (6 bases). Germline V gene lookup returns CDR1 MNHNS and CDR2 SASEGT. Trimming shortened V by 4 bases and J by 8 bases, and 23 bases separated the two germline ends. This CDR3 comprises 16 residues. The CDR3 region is CASSGSGARLLLGYTF. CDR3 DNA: TGTGCCAGCAGTGGGTCAGGGGCCCGGCTCCTTCTGGGCTACACCTTC.

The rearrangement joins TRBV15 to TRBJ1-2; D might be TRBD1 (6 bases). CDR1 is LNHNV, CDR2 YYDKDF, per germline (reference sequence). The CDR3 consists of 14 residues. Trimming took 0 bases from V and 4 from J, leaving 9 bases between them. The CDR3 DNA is TGTGCCACCAGCAGAGATGAGGGGGTCTATGGCTACACCTTC. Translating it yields CATSRDEGVYGYTF.

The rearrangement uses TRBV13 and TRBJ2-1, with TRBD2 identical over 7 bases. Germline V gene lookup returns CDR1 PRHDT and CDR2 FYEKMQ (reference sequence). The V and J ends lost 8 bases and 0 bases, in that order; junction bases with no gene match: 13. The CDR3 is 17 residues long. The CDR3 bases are TGTGCCAGCCGAGTACGCTTGCGCGGGAGCTCCTACAATGAGCAGTTCTTC. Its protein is CASRVRLRGSSYNEQFF.